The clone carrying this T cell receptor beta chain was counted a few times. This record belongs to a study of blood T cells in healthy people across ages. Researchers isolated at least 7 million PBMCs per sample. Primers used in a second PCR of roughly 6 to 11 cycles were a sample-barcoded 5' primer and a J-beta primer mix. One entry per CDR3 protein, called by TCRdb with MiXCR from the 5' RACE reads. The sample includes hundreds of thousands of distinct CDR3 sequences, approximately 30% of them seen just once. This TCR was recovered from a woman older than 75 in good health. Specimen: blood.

CDR3 sequence: CASRLHQGEGGFPQHF. The CDR3 bases are TGCGCCAGCAGACTACACCAGGGTGAGGGGGGTTTTCCCCAGCATTTT. The rearrangement uses TRBV4-1 and TRBJ1-5; D possibly corresponds to TRBD1 (6 bases). CDR3 length: 16 amino acids. CDR1 and CDR2 (germline): MGHRA, YSYEKL. V lost 6 bases and J lost 10, with 25 bases in between.